This T cell receptor beta chain was retrieved from a study of cytomegalovirus exposure and HLA in healthy donors. V dropped 1 base and J dropped 6 bases, with 15 bases sitting between them. The CDR3 totals 14 residues. Germline assignment: CDR1 GTSNPN and CDR2 SVGIG (reference sequence). The PCR was carried out with 60 Vbeta primers and 13 Jbeta primers. TCRdb's copy holds only in-frame clones and misses some; the assay was immunoSEQ multiplex PCR. The sample contains nearly 95,000 clones, more than 70% of which appear only once. The receptor's source is a woman aged 40-49 years in good health and CMV-seronegative. The rearrangement joins TRBV30 to TRBJ1-1; TRBD1 is a possible D gene (6 bases). The sequenced sample consisted of PBMCs. The CDR3 loop reads CAWSGSAGAPEAFF. The CDR3, as DNA: TGTGCCTGGAGTGGCTCCGCGGGGGCCCCTGAAGCTTTCTTT. Supplemented by reference TRBV30 and TRBJ1-1, the full variable domain reads SQTIHQWPATLVQPVGSPLSLECTVEGTSNPNLYWYRQAAGRGLQLLFYSVGIGQISSEVPQNLSASRPQDRQFILSSKKLLLSDSGFYLCAWSGSAGAPEAFFGQGTRLTVV.